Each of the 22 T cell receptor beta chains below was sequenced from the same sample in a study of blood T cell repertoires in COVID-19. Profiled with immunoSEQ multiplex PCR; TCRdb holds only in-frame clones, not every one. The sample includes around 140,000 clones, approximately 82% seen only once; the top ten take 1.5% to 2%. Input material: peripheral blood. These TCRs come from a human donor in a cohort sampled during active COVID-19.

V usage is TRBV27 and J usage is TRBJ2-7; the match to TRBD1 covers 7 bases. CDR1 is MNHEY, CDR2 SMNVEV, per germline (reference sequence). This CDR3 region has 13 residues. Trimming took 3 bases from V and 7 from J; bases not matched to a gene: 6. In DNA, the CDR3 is TGTGCCAGCAGTTTGGGACAGATGGGGGAGCAGTACTTC. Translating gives CASSLGQMGEQYF.

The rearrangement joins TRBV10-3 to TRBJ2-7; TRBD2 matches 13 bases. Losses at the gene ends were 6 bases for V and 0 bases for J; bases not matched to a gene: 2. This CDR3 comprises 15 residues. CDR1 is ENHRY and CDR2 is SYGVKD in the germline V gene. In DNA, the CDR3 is TGTGCCATCAGCCGGACTAGCGGGAGCTCCTACGAGCAGTACTTC. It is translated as CAISRTSGSSYEQYF.

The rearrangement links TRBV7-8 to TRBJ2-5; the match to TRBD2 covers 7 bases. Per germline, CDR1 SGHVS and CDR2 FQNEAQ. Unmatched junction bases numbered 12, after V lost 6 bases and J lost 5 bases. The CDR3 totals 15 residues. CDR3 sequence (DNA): TGTGCCAGCAGTCCCCGAGCGGGATTTTTGGAGACCCAGTACTTC. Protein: CASSPRAGFLETQYF.

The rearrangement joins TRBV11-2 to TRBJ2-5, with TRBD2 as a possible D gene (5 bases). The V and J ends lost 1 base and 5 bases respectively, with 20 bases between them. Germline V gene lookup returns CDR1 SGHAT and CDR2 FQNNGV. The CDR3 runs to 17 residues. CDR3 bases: TGTGCCAGCAGCTTAGTTCGGGGTGGGTCTGCTGGGGAGACCCAGTACTTC. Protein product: CASSLVRGGSAGETQYF.

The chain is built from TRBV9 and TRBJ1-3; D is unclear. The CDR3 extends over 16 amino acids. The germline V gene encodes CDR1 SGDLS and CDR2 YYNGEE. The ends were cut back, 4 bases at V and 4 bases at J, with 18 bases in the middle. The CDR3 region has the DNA TGTGCCAGCAGCCAATTTCACCGGGGAGAGGGAAACACCATATATTTT. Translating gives CASSQFHRGEGNTIYF.

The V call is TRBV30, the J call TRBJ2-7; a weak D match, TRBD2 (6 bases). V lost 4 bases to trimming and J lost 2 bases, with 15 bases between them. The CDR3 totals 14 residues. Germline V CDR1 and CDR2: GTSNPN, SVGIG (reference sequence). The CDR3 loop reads CAWTTRGTPYEQYF. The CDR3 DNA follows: TGTGCCTGGACCACCCGGGGGACCCCCTACGAGCAGTACTTC.

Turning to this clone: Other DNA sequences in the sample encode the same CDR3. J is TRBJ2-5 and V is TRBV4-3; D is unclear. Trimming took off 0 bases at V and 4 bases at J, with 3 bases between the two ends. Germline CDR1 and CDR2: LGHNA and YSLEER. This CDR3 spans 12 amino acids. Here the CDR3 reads CASSQDRETQYF. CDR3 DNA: TGCGCCAGCAGCCAAGATAGAGAGACCCAGTACTTC.

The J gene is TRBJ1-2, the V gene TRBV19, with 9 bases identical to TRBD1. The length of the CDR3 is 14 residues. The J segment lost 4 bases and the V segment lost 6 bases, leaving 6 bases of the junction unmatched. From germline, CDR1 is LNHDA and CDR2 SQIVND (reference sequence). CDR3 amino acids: CASRNRGLAYGYTF. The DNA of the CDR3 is TGTGCCAGTAGGAACAGGGGGCTTGCCTATGGCTACACCTTC.

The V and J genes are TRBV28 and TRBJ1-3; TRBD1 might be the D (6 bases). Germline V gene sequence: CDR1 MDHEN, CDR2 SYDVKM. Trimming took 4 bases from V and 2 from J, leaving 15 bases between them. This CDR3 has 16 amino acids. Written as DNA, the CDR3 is TGTGCCAGCAGTTCCCTACAGGGTTTCGCTGGAAACACCATATATTTT. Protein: CASSSLQGFAGNTIYF.

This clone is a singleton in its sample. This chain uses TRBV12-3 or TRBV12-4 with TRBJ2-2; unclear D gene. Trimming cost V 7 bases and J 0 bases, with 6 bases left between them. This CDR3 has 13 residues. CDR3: CASTTSNTGELFF. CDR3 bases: TGTGCCAGCACCACATCGAACACCGGGGAGCTGTTTTTT.

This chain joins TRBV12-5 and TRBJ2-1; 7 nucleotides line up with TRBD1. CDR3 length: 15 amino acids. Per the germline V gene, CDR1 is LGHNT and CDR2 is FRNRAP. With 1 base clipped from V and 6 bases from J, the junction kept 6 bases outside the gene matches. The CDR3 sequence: CASGLGDSVLNEQFF. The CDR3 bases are TGTGCTAGTGGTTTGGGGGACAGTGTACTCAATGAGCAGTTCTTC.

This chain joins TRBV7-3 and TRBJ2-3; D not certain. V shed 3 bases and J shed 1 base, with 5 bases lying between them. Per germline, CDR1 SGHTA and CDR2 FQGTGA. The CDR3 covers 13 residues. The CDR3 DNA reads TGTGCCAGCAGCTTTACAGGCACAGATACGCAGTATTTT. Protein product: CASSFTGTDTQYF.

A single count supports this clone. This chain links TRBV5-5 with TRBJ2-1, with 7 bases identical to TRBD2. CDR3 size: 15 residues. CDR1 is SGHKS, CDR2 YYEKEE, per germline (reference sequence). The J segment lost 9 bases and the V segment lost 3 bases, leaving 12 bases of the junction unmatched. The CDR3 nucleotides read TGTGCCAGCAGCTCCCCCGGCGGGAGAGGGTCTGAGCAGTTCTTC. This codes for CASSSPGGRGSEQFF. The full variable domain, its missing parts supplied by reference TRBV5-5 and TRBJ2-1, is DAGVTQSPTHLIKTRGQQVTLRCSPISGHKSVSWYQQVLGQGPQFIFQYYEKEERGRGNFPDRFSARQFPNYSSELNVNALLLGDSALYLCASSSPGGRGSEQFFGPGTRLTVL.

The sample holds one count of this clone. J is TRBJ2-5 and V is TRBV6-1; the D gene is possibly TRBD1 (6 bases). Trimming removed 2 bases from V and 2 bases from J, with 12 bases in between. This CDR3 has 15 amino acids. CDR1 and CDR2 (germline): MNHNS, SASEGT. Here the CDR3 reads CASSERTAIQETQYF. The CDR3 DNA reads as TGTGCCAGCAGTGAAAGGACAGCTATTCAAGAGACCCAGTACTTC.

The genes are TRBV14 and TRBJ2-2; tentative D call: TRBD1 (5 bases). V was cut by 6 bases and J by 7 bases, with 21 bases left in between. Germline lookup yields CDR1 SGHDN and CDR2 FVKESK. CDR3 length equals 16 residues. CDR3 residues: CASSKGVSPKNGELFF. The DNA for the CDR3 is TGTGCCAGCAGTAAAGGGGTCTCTCCTAAGAACGGGGAGCTGTTTTTT.

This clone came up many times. The CDR3, as DNA: TGTGCCAGCAGTTACGAGGGGGGGACTGCAGGAAAACTGTTTTTT. This sequence encodes CASSYEGGTAGKLFF. This chain connects TRBV6-5 to TRBJ1-4; TRBD1 might be the D (6 bases). CDR3 length equals 15 residues. V lost 2 bases and J 10 bases, leaving 17 bases between the germline ends. Per germline, CDR1 MNHEY and CDR2 SVGAGI.

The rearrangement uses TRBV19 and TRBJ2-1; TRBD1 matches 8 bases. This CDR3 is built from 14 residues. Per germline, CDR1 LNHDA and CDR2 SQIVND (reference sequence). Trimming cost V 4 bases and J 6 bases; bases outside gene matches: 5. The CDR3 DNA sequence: TGTGCCAGTAGTACCAGGGGGCTCGGCAATGAGCAGTTCTTC. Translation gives CASSTRGLGNEQFF.

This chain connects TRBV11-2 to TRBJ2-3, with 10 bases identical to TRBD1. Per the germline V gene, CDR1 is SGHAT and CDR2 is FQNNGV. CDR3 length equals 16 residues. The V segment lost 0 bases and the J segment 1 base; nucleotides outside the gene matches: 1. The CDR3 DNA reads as TGTGCCAGCAGCTTAGATGGGACAGGGGGCACAGATACGCAGTATTTT. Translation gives CASSLDGTGGTDTQYF.

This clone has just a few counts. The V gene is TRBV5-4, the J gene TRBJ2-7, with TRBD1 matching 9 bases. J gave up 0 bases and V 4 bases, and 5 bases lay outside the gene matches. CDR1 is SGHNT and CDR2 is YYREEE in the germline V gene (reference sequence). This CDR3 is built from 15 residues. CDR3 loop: CASSIGTGLSYEQYF. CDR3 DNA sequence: TGTGCCAGCAGCATCGGGACAGGGCTCTCCTACGAGCAGTACTTC.

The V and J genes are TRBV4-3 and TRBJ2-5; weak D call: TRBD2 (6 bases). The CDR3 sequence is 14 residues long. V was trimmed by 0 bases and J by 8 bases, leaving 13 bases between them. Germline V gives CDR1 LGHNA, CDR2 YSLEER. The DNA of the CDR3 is TGCGCCAGCAGCCAAGATGGGGGGTCTAGAACCCAGTACTTC. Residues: CASSQDGGSRTQYF.

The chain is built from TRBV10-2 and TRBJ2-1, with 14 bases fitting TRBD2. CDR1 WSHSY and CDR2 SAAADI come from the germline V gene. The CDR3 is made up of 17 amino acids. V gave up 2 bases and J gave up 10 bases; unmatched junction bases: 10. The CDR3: CASSEEGLAGEFDEQFF. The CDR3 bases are TGCGCCAGCAGTGAGGAGGGACTAGCGGGAGAATTCGACGAGCAGTTCTTC.

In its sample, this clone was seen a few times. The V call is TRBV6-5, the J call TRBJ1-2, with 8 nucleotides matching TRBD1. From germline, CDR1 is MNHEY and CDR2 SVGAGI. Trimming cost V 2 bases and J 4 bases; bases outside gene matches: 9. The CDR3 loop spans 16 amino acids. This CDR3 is CASSYVRTGGSYGYTF. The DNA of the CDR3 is TGTGCCAGCAGTTACGTTCGAACAGGGGGAAGCTATGGCTACACCTTC.